The rows below give T cell receptor beta chains drawn from one sample of a study of graft-versus-host responses after intestinal transplantation. Sequencing was performed with immunoSEQ multiplex PCR; in TCRdb, only in-frame clones are kept and a portion is missing. The sample has approximately 37,000 clones; roughly 87% are singletons. Source: ileum tissue, taken approximately 200 days after intestinal transplant. The receptors stem from a human patient who received an intestinal transplant, so some T cells may come from the graft donor. Each CDR3 is given with its conserved first and last residue. Each record gives: CDR3 DNA, CDR3 protein, J gene, V gene, D gene, clone size. The D gene is left open where the match is weak. Part of the rows lack a size; the others show once, few, many or a class for expanded clones.

DNA: TGTGCCAGCAGCGTGGACCTTTCCCACACAGATACGCAGTATTTT
CDR3: CASSVDLSHTDTQYF
J: TRBJ2-3
V: TRBV9
D: NA
size: NA

DNA: TGCGCCAGCAGCCTCTCCCCTATTGCGGGTACAACCGGGGAGCTGTTTTTT
CDR3: CASSLSPIAGTTGELFF
J: TRBJ2-2
V: TRBV5-1
D: NA
size: NA

DNA: TGTGCCAGCTCACCTTCCGGGAGACCATACGAGCAGTACTTC
CDR3: CASSPSGRPYEQYF
J: TRBJ2-7
V: TRBV18
D: NA
size: NA

DNA: TGTGCCAGCAGTTTGGGCAGGAGGGCGGGTGAAAAACTGTTTTTT
CDR3: CASSLGRRAGEKLFF
J: TRBJ1-4
V: TRBV28
D: NA
size: NA

DNA: TGTGCCAGCAGTGCGTTCGGTTGGGCAGGGAAAAGCGGCTACACCTTC
CDR3: CASSAFGWAGKSGYTF
J: TRBJ1-2
V: TRBV6-1
D: NA
size: NA

DNA: TGTGCCAGTAGCATCACCGGGGGCGGCGAGCAGTACTTC
CDR3: CASSITGGGEQYF
J: TRBJ2-7
V: TRBV19
D: NA
size: NA

DNA: TGTGCCAGCAGTGAACAGGGGGGCACCGGGGAGCTGTTTTTT
CDR3: CASSEQGGTGELFF
J: TRBJ2-2
V: TRBV6-1
D: NA
size: NA

DNA: TGTGCCAGCAGCTTCAGCCAGGACCTCTCCTTGAACACTGAAGCTTTCTTT
CDR3: CASSFSQDLSLNTEAFF
J: TRBJ1-1
V: TRBV5-5
D: NA
size: NA

DNA: TGTGCCAGCAGTCTGGGATCAGACTACGAGCAGTACTTC
CDR3: CASSLGSDYEQYF
J: TRBJ2-7
V: TRBV27
D: NA
size: NA

DNA: TGCGCCAGCAGCTTGATTAGCGGGGCGGGAACCGGGGAGCTGTTTTTT
CDR3: CASSLISGAGTGELFF
J: TRBJ2-2
V: TRBV5-1
D: TRBD2
size: once

DNA: TGCGCCAGCAGTCGCTCAGGGACAGGTTTATCCTACGAGCAGTACTTC
CDR3: CASSRSGTGLSYEQYF
J: TRBJ2-7
V: TRBV23-1
D: TRBD1
size: NA

DNA: TGTGCCAGCAATAGCAGGGGGCAGAGCAATCAGCCCCAGCATTTT
CDR3: CASNSRGQSNQPQHF
J: TRBJ1-5
V: TRBV6-6
D: TRBD1
size: NA

DNA: TGTGCCAGCAGCCCTCGACAGGGTGGGATTCCTGAAGCTTTCTTT
CDR3: CASSPRQGGIPEAFF
J: TRBJ1-1
V: TRBV5-4
D: TRBD1
size: NA